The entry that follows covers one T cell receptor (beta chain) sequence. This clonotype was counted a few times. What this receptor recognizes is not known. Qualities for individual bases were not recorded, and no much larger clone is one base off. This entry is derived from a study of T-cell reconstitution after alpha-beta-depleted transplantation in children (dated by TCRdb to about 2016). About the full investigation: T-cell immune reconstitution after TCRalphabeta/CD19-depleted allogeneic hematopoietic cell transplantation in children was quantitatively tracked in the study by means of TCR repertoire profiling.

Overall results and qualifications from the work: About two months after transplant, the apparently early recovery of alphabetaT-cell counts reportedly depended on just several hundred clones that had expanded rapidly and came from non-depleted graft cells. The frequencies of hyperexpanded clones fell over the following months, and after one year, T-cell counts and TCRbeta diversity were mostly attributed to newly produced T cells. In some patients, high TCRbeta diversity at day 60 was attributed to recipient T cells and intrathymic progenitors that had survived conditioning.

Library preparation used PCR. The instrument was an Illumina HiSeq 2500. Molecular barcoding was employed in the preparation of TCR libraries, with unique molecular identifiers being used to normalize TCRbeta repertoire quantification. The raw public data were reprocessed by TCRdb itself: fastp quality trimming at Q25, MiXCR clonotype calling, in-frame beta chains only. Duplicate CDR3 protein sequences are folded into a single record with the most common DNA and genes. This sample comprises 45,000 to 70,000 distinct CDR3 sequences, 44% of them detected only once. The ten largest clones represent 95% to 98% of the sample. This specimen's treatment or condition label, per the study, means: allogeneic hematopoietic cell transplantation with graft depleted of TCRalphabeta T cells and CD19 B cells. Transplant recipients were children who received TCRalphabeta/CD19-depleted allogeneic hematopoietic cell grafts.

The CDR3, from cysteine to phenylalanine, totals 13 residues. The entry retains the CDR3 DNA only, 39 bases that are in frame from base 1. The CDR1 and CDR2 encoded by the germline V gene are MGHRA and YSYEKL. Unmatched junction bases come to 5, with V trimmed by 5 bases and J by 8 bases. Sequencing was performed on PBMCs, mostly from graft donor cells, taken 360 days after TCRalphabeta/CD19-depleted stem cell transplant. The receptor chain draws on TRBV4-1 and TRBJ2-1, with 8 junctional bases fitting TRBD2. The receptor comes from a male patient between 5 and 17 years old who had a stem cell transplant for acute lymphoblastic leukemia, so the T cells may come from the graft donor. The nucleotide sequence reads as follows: TGCGCCAGCAGCAGCTCAGCGGGAGATGAGCAGTTCTTC. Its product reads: CASSSSAGDEQFF.